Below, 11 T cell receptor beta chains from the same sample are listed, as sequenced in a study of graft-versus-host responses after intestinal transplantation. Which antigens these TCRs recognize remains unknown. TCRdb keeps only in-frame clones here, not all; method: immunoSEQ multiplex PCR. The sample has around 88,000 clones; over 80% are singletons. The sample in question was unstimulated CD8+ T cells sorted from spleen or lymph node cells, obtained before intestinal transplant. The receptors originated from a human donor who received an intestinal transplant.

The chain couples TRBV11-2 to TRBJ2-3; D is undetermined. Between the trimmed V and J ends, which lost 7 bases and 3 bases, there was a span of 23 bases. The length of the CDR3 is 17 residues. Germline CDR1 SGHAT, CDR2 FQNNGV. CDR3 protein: CASTLGPRHAGTDTQYF. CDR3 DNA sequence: TGTGCCAGCACCTTGGGCCCGCGACACGCAGGTACAGATACGCAGTATTTT.

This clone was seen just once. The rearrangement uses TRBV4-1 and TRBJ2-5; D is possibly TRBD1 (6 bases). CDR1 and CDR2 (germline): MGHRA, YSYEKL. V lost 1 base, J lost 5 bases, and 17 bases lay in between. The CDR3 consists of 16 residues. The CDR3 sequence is CASSQVSQGGGETQYF. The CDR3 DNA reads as TGCGCCAGCAGCCAAGTGTCACAGGGTGGTGGTGAGACCCAGTACTTC.

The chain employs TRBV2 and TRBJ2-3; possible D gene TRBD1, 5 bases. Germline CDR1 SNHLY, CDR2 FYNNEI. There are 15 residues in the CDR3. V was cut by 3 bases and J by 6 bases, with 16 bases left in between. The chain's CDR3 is CASSDLGAVGDTQYF. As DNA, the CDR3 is TGTGCCAGCAGTGATTTAGGGGCGGTAGGCGATACGCAGTATTTT.

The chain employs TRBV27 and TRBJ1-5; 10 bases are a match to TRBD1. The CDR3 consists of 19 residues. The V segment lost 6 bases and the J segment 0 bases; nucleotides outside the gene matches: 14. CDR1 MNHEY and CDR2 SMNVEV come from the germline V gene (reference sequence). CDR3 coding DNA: TGTGCCAGCAGCAATTCTCCGGGACAGGGGATCAATAGCAATCAGCCCCAGCATTTT. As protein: CASSNSPGQGINSNQPQHF.

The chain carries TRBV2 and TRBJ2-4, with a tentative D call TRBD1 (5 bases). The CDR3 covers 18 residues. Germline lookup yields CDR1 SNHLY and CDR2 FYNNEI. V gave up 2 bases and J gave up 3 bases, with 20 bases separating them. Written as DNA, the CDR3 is TGTGCCAGCAGTGAAACTCTAAAGATGGGGCTTGGCAAAAACATTCAGTACTTC. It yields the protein CASSETLKMGLGKNIQYF. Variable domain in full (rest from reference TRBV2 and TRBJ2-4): EPEVTQTPSHQVTQMGQEVILRCVPISNHLYFYWYRQILGQKVEFLVSFYNNEISEKSEIFDDQFSVERPDGSNFTLKIRSTKLEDSAMYFCASSETLKMGLGKNIQYFGAGTRLSVL.

CDR3 sequence reads: CASSYGQWETQYF. The CDR3, as DNA: TGTGCCAGCAGTTATGGGCAGTGGGAGACCCAGTACTTC. The rearrangement links TRBV6-1 to TRBJ2-5; D is unresolved. From germline, CDR1 is MNHNS and CDR2 SASEGT. The CDR3 totals 13 residues. With 5 bases removed from V and 5 bases from J, the gap between germline ends came to 12 bases.

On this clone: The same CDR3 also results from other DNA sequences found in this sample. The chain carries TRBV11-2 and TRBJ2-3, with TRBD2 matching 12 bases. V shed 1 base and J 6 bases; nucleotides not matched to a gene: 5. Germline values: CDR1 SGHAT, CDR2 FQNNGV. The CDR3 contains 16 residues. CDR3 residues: CASSLGLAGGSDTQYF. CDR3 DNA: TGTGCCAGCAGCTTAGGGCTAGCGGGGGGGTCTGATACGCAGTATTTT.

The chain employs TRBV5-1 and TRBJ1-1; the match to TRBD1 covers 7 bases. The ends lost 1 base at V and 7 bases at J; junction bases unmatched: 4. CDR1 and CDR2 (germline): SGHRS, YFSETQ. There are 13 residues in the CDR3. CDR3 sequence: CASSLWTGVEAFF. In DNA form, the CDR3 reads TGCGCCAGCAGCTTGTGGACAGGAGTTGAAGCTTTCTTT.

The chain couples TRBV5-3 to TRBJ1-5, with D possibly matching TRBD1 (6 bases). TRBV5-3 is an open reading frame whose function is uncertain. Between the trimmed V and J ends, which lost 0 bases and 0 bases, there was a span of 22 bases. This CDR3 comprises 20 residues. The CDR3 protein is CARSLGRGQIWNDSNQPQHF. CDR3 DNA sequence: TGTGCCAGAAGCTTGGGCAGGGGTCAGATCTGGAATGATAGCAATCAGCCCCAGCATTTT.

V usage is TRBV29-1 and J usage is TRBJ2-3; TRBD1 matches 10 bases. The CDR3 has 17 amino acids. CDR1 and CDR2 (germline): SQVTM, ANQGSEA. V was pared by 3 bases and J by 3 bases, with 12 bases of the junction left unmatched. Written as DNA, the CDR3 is TGCAGCGTTGATGGTGGGAGGACAGGGGGTTTGACAGATACGCAGTATTTT. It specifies CSVDGGRTGGLTDTQYF.

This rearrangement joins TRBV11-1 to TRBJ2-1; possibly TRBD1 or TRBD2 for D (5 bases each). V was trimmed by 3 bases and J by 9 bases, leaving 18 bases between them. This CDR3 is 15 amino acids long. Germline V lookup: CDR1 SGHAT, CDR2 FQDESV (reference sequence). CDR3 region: CASSFSRDGFSEQFF. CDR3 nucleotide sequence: TGTGCCAGCAGCTTCTCCAGGGACGGATTTAGTGAGCAGTTCTTC.